This passage covers 31 T cell receptor beta chains from one sample sequenced in a study of blood T cell repertoires in COVID-19. Profiled with immunoSEQ multiplex PCR; TCRdb holds only in-frame clones, not every one. The sample lists just over 300,000 clones, around 92% occurring once. Source material: peripheral blood. These receptors came from a young woman with COVID-19, enrolled during active disease.

The genes are TRBV18 and TRBJ1-2; 8 bases map to TRBD1. V trimming: 3 bases; J trimming: 1 base; junction bases outside the gene matches: 10. Germline values: CDR1 KGHSH, CDR2 LQKENI. This CDR3 comprises 17 residues. CDR3 residues: CASSPRGPRQFNYGYTF. The DNA for the CDR3 is TGTGCCAGCTCACCCAGGGGGCCGAGACAGTTTAACTATGGCTACACCTTC.

The rearrangement uses TRBV5-4 and TRBJ1-6, with D hard to call. Germline CDR1 is SGHNT and CDR2 is YYREEE (reference sequence). The length of the CDR3 is 14 residues. Trimming took 0 bases from V and 4 from J, leaving 5 bases between them. CDR3 sequence (DNA): TGTGCCAGCAGCTTGGACAGTTATAATTCACCCCTCCACTTT. Amino acids: CASSLDSYNSPLHF.

The chain combines TRBV19 with TRBJ2-1; 7 positions agree with TRBD2. This CDR3 has 16 amino acids. Germline CDR1 reads LNHDA; CDR2 reads SQIVND (reference sequence). V trimming: 6 bases; J trimming: 0 bases; junction bases outside the gene matches: 8. Here the CDR3 DNA reads TGTGCCAGTAGCCTAGGGCGGGGGAGCTCCTACAATGAGCAGTTCTTC. This gives the protein CASSLGRGSSYNEQFF. Full variable domain (missing parts from reference TRBV19 and TRBJ2-1): DGGITQSPKYLFRKEGQNVTLSCEQNLNHDAMYWYRQDPGQGLRLIYYSQIVNDFQKGDIAEGYSVSREKKESFPLTVTSAQKNPTAFYLCASSLGRGSSYNEQFFGPGTRLTVL.

The gene calls are TRBV13 and TRBJ2-2, with 8 bases that match TRBD1. The CDR3 is made up of 20 amino acids. With 2 bases clipped from V and 4 bases from J, the junction kept 18 bases outside the gene matches. Germline V gene data show CDR1 as PRHDT and CDR2 as FYEKMQ (reference sequence). CDR3 residues: CASSLRPFYSQGAVTGELFF. CDR3 sequence (DNA): TGTGCCAGCAGCTTAAGGCCATTTTACTCTCAGGGGGCGGTCACCGGGGAGCTGTTTTTT.

The V gene is TRBV11-2, the J gene TRBJ1-4, with no clear D. CDR3 length equals 15 residues. CDR1 and CDR2 (germline): SGHAT, FQNNGV. Trimming shortened V by 5 bases and J by 5 bases, and 15 bases separated the two germline ends. DNA for the CDR3: TGTGCCAGCAGCCCGTCTATCGGAGTAAATGAAAAACTGTTTTTT. Its protein product is CASSPSIGVNEKLFF.

The rearrangement joins TRBV5-6 to TRBJ2-1; possible D gene TRBD1, 6 bases. Germline values: CDR1 SGHDT, CDR2 YYEEEE. The CDR3 sequence is 14 residues long. Trimming removed 5 bases at V and 6 bases at J, with 15 bases between. The CDR3 region has the DNA TGTGCCAGCAGTGGGACAAGAGCCTTCAATGAGCAGTTCTTC. It specifies CASSGTRAFNEQFF. Together with reference TRBV5-6 and TRBJ2-1, the CDR3 gives the full variable domain: DAGVTQSPTHLIKTRGQQVTLRCSPKSGHDTVSWYQQALGQGPQFIFQYYEEEERQRGNFPDRFSGHQFPNYSSELNVNALLLGDSALYLCASSGTRAFNEQFFGPGTRLTVL.

The chain uses TRBV18 and TRBJ1-5; D is undetermined. V was shortened by 1 base and J by 0 bases, with 4 bases between the two germline ends. The CDR3 has 14 amino acids. Germline CDR1 reads KGHSH; CDR2 reads LQKENI. CDR3 region: CASSPQYSNQPQHF. CDR3 bases: TGTGCCAGCTCACCACAATATAGCAATCAGCCCCAGCATTTT.

The chain joins TRBV15 to TRBJ1-5; maybe TRBD1 (5 bases). Deletions cut 3 bases from V and 2 bases from J, with 14 bases between. The CDR3 sequence is 16 residues long. Germline V CDR1 and CDR2: LNHNV, YYDKDF (reference sequence). The CDR3 nucleotides read TGTGCCACCAGCAGGGGGGGGAGCAGAGGCAATCAGCCCCAGCATTTT. Translating it yields CATSRGGSRGNQPQHF.

The chain joins TRBV3-1 (or the pseudogene TRBV3-2) to TRBJ1-6; 11 nucleotides align to TRBD1. This CDR3 has 15 amino acids. Germline CDR1 LGHDT, CDR2 YNNKEL (reference sequence). The V segment lost 4 bases and the J segment 7 bases; nucleotides outside the gene matches: 3. This CDR3 is CASSPGQGANSPLHF. The CDR3 DNA follows: TGTGCCAGCAGCCCCGGACAGGGGGCAAATTCACCCCTCCACTTT.

The rearrangement links TRBV19 to TRBJ1-1, with TRBD1 as a possible D gene (5 bases). The V gene's germline CDR1 is LNHDA and CDR2 SQIVND (reference sequence). The CDR3 length is 13 residues. With 6 bases removed from V and 1 base from J, the gap between germline ends came to 9 bases. The CDR3 bases are TGTGCCAGTAGAAAAAGGGGGAACACTGAAGCTTTCTTT. This gives the protein CASRKRGNTEAFF.

The gene calls are TRBV5-1 and TRBJ1-1, with TRBD1 matching over 7 bases. V dropped 0 bases and J dropped 0; count of bases not matched to a gene: 5. Germline V gives CDR1 SGHRS, CDR2 YFSETQ. The CDR3 spans 16 residues. CDR3 DNA: TGCGCCAGCAGCTTGGATGGGACAGTCATGAACACTGAAGCTTTCTTT. This sequence encodes CASSLDGTVMNTEAFF.

The CDR3, as DNA: TGTGCCAGCAGTTCACTAGTAGCGGGGGGGCGTGCAGATACGCAGTATTTT. This gives the protein CASSSLVAGGRADTQYF. The chain employs TRBV6-2 or TRBV6-3 and TRBJ2-3; 11 positions match TRBD2. The CDR3 has 17 amino acids. V was pared by 4 bases and J by 4 bases, with 10 bases of the junction left unmatched. Per germline, CDR1 MNHEY and CDR2 SVGEGT.

This clone was counted only a few times. This chain uses TRBV5-6 with TRBJ2-5; D is unresolved. The V gene lost 4 bases and the J gene lost 2 bases, with 18 bases spanning the gap. CDR1 is SGHDT and CDR2 is YYEEEE in the germline V gene. CDR3 length: 16 residues. The CDR3, as DNA: TGTGCCAGCAGCGGATTCACTTTGGGCAGACAAGAGACCCAGTACTTC. Translated, it gives CASSGFTLGRQETQYF.

This sequence joins TRBV23-1 and TRBJ1-5; D perhaps matches TRBD1 (5 bases). TRBV23-1 is an ORF for which the function is uncertain. The ends were cut back, 6 bases at V and 7 bases at J, with 16 bases in the middle. CDR3 length: 14 amino acids. The CDR3 coding sequence is TGCGCCAGCAGACTCCCAGGGCGCAGCCAGCCCCAGCATTTT. This gives the protein CASRLPGRSQPQHF.

The chain joins TRBV3-1 (or the pseudogene TRBV3-2) to TRBJ1-1; D is uncertain. Trimming stripped 4 bases from V and 8 bases from J, with 8 bases between. Germline-derived CDR1 and CDR2 are LGHDT and YNNKEL (reference sequence). The CDR3 length is 11 residues. The CDR3: CASSRAREAFF. CDR3 bases: TGTGCCAGCAGCCGCGCGAGGGAAGCTTTCTTT.

This chain links TRBV6-1 with TRBJ1-3; 8 bases match TRBD1. The trim removed 2 bases at V and 2 bases at J, leaving 5 bases unmatched. CDR3 size: 16 residues. Germline lookup yields CDR1 MNHNS and CDR2 SASEGT. The CDR3 spells CASSEQGAGAGNTIYF. The CDR3 region has the DNA TGTGCCAGCAGTGAACAGGGGGCTGGGGCTGGAAACACCATATATTTT.

Concerning this clone: Other DNA sequences in the sample encode the same CDR3. V usage is TRBV12-3 or TRBV12-4 and J usage is TRBJ2-5; TRBD2 might be the D (5 bases). Trimming cost V 3 bases and J 4 bases, with 6 bases left between them. The CDR3 length is 12 residues. The DNA of the CDR3 is TGTGCCAGCAGTTTGAGCGGAGAGACCCAGTACTTC. Translating gives CASSLSGETQYF.

V and J are TRBV4-1 and TRBJ1-5, with D maybe TRBD1 (5 bases). CDR3 length: 18 residues. Germline CDR1 is MGHRA and CDR2 is YSYEKL. Trimming cost V 1 base and J 6 bases, with 22 bases left between them. CDR3 sequence reads: CASSQVYPDTFSGQPQHF. CDR3 sequence (DNA): TGCGCCAGCAGCCAAGTTTATCCGGACACGTTCTCAGGTCAGCCCCAGCATTTT.

The chain joins TRBV7-2 to TRBJ1-1, with a weak D call TRBD1 (6 bases). Germline lookup yields CDR1 SGHTA and CDR2 FQGNSA. V was trimmed by 4 bases and J by 10 bases, leaving 22 bases between them. The CDR3 is made up of 15 amino acids. CDR3 sequence reads: CASSYDRFESGRAFF. The CDR3 region has the DNA TGTGCCAGCAGCTACGACAGGTTTGAGTCCGGGCGAGCTTTCTTT. The full variable domain, completed using reference TRBV7-2 and TRBJ1-1, is GAGVSQSPSNKVTEKGKDVELRCDPISGHTALYWYRQSLGQGLEFLIYFQGNSAPDKSGLPSDRFSAERTGGSVSTLTIQRTQQEDSAVYLCASSYDRFESGRAFFGQGTRLTVV.

This clone was found once. The chain carries TRBV15 and TRBJ1-3; TRBD1 agrees at 7 bases. This CDR3 has 17 residues. After removal of 3 bases from V and 2 bases from J, the junction contained 10 bases not matched to a gene. From germline, CDR1 is LNHNV and CDR2 YYDKDF (reference sequence). Here the CDR3 DNA reads TGTGCCACCAGCAGCACACAGGGGCGGGTTACTGGAAACACCATATATTTT. It is translated as CATSSTQGRVTGNTIYF.

The chain carries TRBV19 and TRBJ1-3, with 8 bases lining up with TRBD1. This CDR3 has 15 residues. V was clipped by 3 bases and J by 4 bases; unmatched bases: 5. Per the germline V gene, CDR1 is LNHDA and CDR2 is SQIVND (reference sequence). CDR3 loop: CASSMVRGQGNTIYF. The CDR3 region has the DNA TGTGCCAGTAGTATGGTCAGGGGGCAAGGAAACACCATATATTTT.

This chain joins TRBV24-1 and TRBJ2-1; TRBD1 is a possible D gene (6 bases). Trimming took 1 base from V and 7 from J, leaving 16 bases between them. Germline CDR1 is KGHDR and CDR2 is SFDVKD. The CDR3 has 16 amino acids. The CDR3: CATSDLPNRDFNEQFF. The CDR3 coding sequence is TGTGCCACCAGTGATTTACCCAACAGGGATTTTAATGAGCAGTTCTTC.

Worth noting for this clone: In the same sample, other DNA sequences code for this CDR3. The chain is built from TRBV5-1 and TRBJ1-2, with unresolved D. Trimming took 0 bases from V and 2 from J, leaving 5 bases between them. This CDR3 has 13 residues. Germline V gene lookup returns CDR1 SGHRS and CDR2 YFSETQ. The chain's CDR3 is CASSLDSNYGYTF. The DNA of the CDR3 is TGCGCCAGCAGCTTGGACAGCAACTATGGCTACACCTTC.

This clone appeared a single time. The genes are TRBV7-2 and TRBJ2-5; 15 bases are a match to TRBD2. V shed 7 bases, J shed 4 bases, and the junction held 10 bases outside the gene matches. CDR1 SGHTA and CDR2 FQGNSA come from the germline V gene. CDR3 length: 17 residues. The CDR3 coding sequence is TGTGCCAGCACACTAGGGTGGGGACTAGCGGGGGGAGAGACCCAGTACTTC. Translated: CASTLGWGLAGGETQYF.

This chain connects TRBV5-1 to TRBJ2-7; 10 positions agree with TRBD1. Trimming cost V 3 bases and J 4 bases; bases outside gene matches: 4. CDR1 is SGHRS and CDR2 is YFSETQ in the germline V gene. The CDR3 is 14 residues long. The DNA for the CDR3 is TGCGCCAGCAGCTCCGGGACAGGGGTTTACGAGCAGTACTTC. Its translation: CASSSGTGVYEQYF. Variable domain in full (rest from reference TRBV5-1 and TRBJ2-7): KAGVTQTPRYLIKTRGQQVTLSCSPISGHRSVSWYQQTPGQGLQFLFEYFSETQRNKGNFPGRFSGRQFSNSRSEMNVSTLELGDSALYLCASSSGTGVYEQYFGPGTRLTVT.

V usage is TRBV4-3 and J usage is TRBJ2-2; TRBD2 agrees at 9 bases. CDR3 size: 18 residues. Germline CDR1 is LGHNA and CDR2 is YSLEER. The V and J ends lost 2 bases and 2 bases, in that order; junction bases with no gene match: 9. CDR3 sequence reads: CASSQTGAGGLNTGELFF. For the CDR3, the DNA is TGCGCCAGCAGCCAAACAGGAGCGGGGGGCCTCAACACCGGGGAGCTGTTTTTT.

V is TRBV9 and J is TRBJ2-2; TRBD2 aligns across 8 bases. The germline gives CDR1 SGDLS, CDR2 YYNGEE. The CDR3 spans 16 residues. V was pared by 0 bases and J by 2 bases, with 3 bases of the junction left unmatched. The CDR3 loop is CASSVATSGNTGELFF. For the CDR3, the DNA is TGTGCCAGCAGCGTAGCTACTAGCGGCAACACCGGGGAGCTGTTTTTT.

This sequence joins TRBV4-1 and TRBJ2-1; D perhaps matches TRBD1 (5 bases). This CDR3 is built from 14 residues. Trimming took off 0 bases at V and 7 bases at J, with 10 bases between the two ends. Per germline, CDR1 MGHRA and CDR2 YSYEKL. The CDR3 DNA reads TGCGCCAGCAGCCAAGAAACCAGGGCGAATGAGCAGTTCTTC. This encodes CASSQETRANEQFF.

The chain uses TRBV14 and TRBJ1-2; D unclear. Germline loops: CDR1 SGHDN, CDR2 FVKESK. Deletions cut 0 bases from V and 2 bases from J, with 4 bases between. CDR3 length: 13 residues. CDR3 protein: CASSQESNYGYTF. As DNA, the CDR3 is TGTGCCAGCAGCCAAGAATCGAACTATGGCTACACCTTC.

V and J are TRBV19 and TRBJ1-1; tentatively, D is TRBD1 (6 bases). Trimming removed 6 bases at V and 2 bases at J, with 13 bases between. CDR1 and CDR2 (germline): LNHDA, SQIVND (reference sequence). The CDR3 is made up of 14 amino acids. CDR3: CASRVNRDNTEAFF. CDR3 coding DNA: TGTGCCAGTAGAGTAAACAGGGATAACACTGAAGCTTTCTTT.

The DNA for the CDR3 is TGTGCCAGCAGTATAACACCTACTACCTCCTACGAGCAGTACTTC. It is translated as CASSITPTTSYEQYF. V gene TRBV6-5 combines with J gene TRBJ2-7; D remains ambiguous. V was pared by 5 bases and J by 0 bases, with 14 bases between. CDR3 length equals 15 residues. Germline V gene sequence: CDR1 MNHEY, CDR2 SVGAGI.